A single T cell receptor beta chain is shown here with its context. Its antigen remains unidentified. These data belong to a study of T cells after yellow fever vaccination. General observations from the study: By day 5 rather than day 15, the secondary response had peaked, though it was weaker. Post-booster repertoires again held most primary-vaccination clones (around 95% CD4, 88% CD8).

V shed 5 bases and J shed 2 bases, with 10 bases lying between them. The CDR3 totals 14 residues. TCRdb re-called the 5' RACE reads through MiXCR, storing one row per CDR3 protein. Of some 560,000 distinct CDR3 sequences listed, about 19% are singletons. The chain is built from TRBV12-3 or TRBV12-4 and TRBJ1-5, with a weak D call TRBD1 (6 bases). The specimen comprised PBMCs, sampled 15 days after the yellow fever booster vaccination. The TCR comes from a man between 25 and 39 years old who received the YFV17D yellow fever vaccine. CDR3 loop: CASSQGSRNQPQHF. The CDR3 DNA sequence: TGTGCCAGCAGTCAGGGGTCGCGCAATCAGCCCCAGCATTTT.